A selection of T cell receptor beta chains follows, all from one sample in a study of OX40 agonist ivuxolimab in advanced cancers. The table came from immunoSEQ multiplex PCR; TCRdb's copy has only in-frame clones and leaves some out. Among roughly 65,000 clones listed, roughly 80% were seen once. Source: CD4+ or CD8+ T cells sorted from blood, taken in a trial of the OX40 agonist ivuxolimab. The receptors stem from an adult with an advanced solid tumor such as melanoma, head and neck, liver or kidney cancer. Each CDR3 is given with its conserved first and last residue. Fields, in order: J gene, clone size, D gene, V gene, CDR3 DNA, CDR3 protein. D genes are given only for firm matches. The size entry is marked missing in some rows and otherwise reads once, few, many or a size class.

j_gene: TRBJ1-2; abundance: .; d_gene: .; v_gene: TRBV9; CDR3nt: TGTGCCAGCAGCCCGCGGACCCAGGGCTACACCTTC; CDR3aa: CASSPRTQGYTF
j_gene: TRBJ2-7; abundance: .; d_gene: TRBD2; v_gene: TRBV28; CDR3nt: TGTGCCAGCGATACCGGGACTAGCGGGCGAAACTACGAGCAGTACTTC; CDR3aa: CASDTGTSGRNYEQYF
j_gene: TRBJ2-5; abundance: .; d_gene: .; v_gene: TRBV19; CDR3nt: TGTGCCAGTAACCTTCCAGGAAGCGAGACCCAGTACTTC; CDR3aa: CASNLPGSETQYF
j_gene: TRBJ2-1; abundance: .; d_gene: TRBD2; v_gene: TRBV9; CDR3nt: TGTGCCAGCAGCAAGGGACTAGTCAATGAGCAGTTCTTC; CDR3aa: CASSKGLVNEQFF
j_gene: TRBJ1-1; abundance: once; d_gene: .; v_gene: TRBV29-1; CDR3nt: TGCAGCGTTGAAGATCGTCCCCAGGGTGGAGCTTTCTTT; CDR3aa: CSVEDRPQGGAFF
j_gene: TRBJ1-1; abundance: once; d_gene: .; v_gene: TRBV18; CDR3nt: TGTGCCAGCTCACCCCTAAAGGGGAACACTGAAGCTTTCTTT; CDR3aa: CASSPLKGNTEAFF
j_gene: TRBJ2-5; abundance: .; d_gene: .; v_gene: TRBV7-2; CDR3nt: TGTGCCAGCAGCCCATCTCGCTCTCAAGAGACCCAGTACTTC; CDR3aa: CASSPSRSQETQYF
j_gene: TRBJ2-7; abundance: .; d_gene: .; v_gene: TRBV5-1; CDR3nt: TGCGCCAGCAGTAAACTCAGGGGGGAAGTACTGGACGAGCAGTACTTC; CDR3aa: CASSKLRGEVLDEQYF
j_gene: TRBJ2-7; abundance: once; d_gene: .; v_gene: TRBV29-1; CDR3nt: TGCAGCGTTGAAATCCAGGTGGAACGGGAGCAGTACTTC; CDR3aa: CSVEIQVEREQYF
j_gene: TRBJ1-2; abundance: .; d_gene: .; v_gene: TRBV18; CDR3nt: TGTGCCAGCTCACCGGCGGAGCTCTATGGCTACACCTTC; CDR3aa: CASSPAELYGYTF
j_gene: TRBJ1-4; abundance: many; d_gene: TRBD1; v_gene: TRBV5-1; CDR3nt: TGCGCCAGCAGCTTGGGTCCGACAGGGGAGGAAAAACTGTTTTTT; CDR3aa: CASSLGPTGEEKLFF
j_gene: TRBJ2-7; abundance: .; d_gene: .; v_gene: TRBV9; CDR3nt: TGTGCCAGCAGCGTAGAAGGGCGCTCCGAGCAGTACTTC; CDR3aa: CASSVEGRSEQYF
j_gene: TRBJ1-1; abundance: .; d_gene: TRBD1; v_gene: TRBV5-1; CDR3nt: TGCGCCAGCAGCAGCCAGGGGGAGGGGAACACTGAAGCTTTCTTT; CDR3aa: CASSSQGEGNTEAFF